A single TCR beta chain is shown here with its context. Its antigen is unidentified. The protocol was immunoSEQ multiplex PCR, while the TCRdb copy is restricted to in-frame clones and leaves out a portion. The sample shows roughly 66,000 clones, roughly 80% of them seen only once. The entry originates in a study of T cell responses to AZD1222 COVID-19 vaccine. General observations from the study: Unmutated variant regions are reportedly targeted by nearly half of spike-specific TCRs.

The CDR3 sequence is 20 residues long. Per the germline V gene, CDR1 is LNHDA and CDR2 is SQIVND (reference sequence). With 10 bases removed from V and 1 base from J, the gap between germline ends came to 32 bases. The genes are TRBV19 and TRBJ1-3, with a possible D match to TRBD1 (6 bases). Specimen: peripheral blood, collected on day 0 of AZD1222 vaccination. This clonotype originated in an adult in good health. The DNA of the CDR3 is TGTGCCACCTTATTTAAACCCGGGACAACGGCAACTGGTTCTGGAAACACCATATATTTT. Translation gives CATLFKPGTTATGSGNTIYF.